This TCR beta chain was identified in a study of blood T cell repertoires in COVID-19. The overall study: T cells, B-cell-depleted T cells, or PBMCs provided the cDNA or gDNA that served as material.

Per the original data handling: Estimation of nucleated cell counts was performed using reference gene primer amplification. Here immunoSEQ multiplex PCR was the method, and the copy in TCRdb shows in-frame clones only, minus some. The V and J calls and the clone size are those of that table, but D and trimming were determined from the DNA. The sample records roughly 120,000 clones, 86% being singletons. V was cut by 4 bases and J by 5 bases, with 21 bases left in between. In germline, CDR1 is SGHDT, CDR2 YYEEEE. CDR3 length equals 16 residues. This clone showed up just once. This TCR was sampled from a man aged 40-49 years with acute or convalescent COVID-19. The rearrangement links TRBV5-6 to TRBJ2-5, with a possible D match to TRBD2 (5 bases). Sequenced: peripheral blood. This CDR3 is CASSRASPTSGETQYF. DNA for the CDR3: TGTGCCAGCAGCCGGGCCTCGCCAACTAGTGGGGAGACCCAGTACTTC.